This record covers a single T cell receptor beta chain. This entry comes from a study of control samples from healthy donors and cancer patients. The method was immunoSEQ multiplex PCR; TCRdb's version includes in-frame clones alone and lacks a portion of them. In the table there are about 250,000 clones, roughly 87% of which are singletons. Sequencing was done on a sample of PBMCs. This TCR came from a woman aged 55-69 years with lung cancer.

The CDR3, as DNA: TGTGCCAGCAGCCAAGTTAGCACCGATGGGGACCAGTACTTC. Protein: CASSQVSTDGDQYF. The V gene is TRBV3-1 (or the pseudogene TRBV3-2), the J gene TRBJ2-5, with D uncertain. This CDR3 region has 14 residues. Germline V gene lookup returns CDR1 LGHDT and CDR2 YNNKEL (reference sequence). The V end was cut by 1 base, the J end by 10 bases, with 16 bases between.